These T cell receptor beta chains were read from a single sample in a study of vaccination effects on CD4 cells after COVID-19. The protocol was immunoSEQ multiplex PCR, while the TCRdb copy is restricted to in-frame clones and leaves out a portion. The sample contains 30,000 to 35,000 clones, around 78% of which appear only once. Antigen specificity for these receptors is unknown. The sequenced sample was CD4+ T cells from PBMCs cultured with HCoV-OC43 spike peptides, obtained before COVID-19 vaccination. The receptors stem from a human donor who received a COVID-19 vaccine. Both conserved end residues are part of each CDR3.

v_call	j_call	cdr3_aa
TRBV4-2	TRBJ2-7	CASSQADRAYEQYF
TRBV7-2	TRBJ1-3	CASSSLGAEGNTIYF
TRBV15	TRBJ2-5	CATSRDAGGIGGTQYF
TRBV25-1	TRBJ1-1	CASRETGAATEAFF
TRBV4-2	TRBJ1-4	CASSPGDRGGEKLFF
TRBV5-1	TRBJ2-2	CASSLGGHNGELFF
TRBV3-1/TRBV3-2	TRBJ1-4	CASSPNYGGVNEKLFF
TRBV7-9	TRBJ2-3	CASSPGLAGDTQYF
TRBV19	TRBJ2-5	CASSIWGLGETQYF
TRBV28	TRBJ2-2	CASSKRRQGLSGGPNTGELFF
TRBV11-2	TRBJ2-7	CASSLDRLLRAQYF
TRBV28	TRBJ1-1	CASSLEGRRKEAFF
TRBV3-1/TRBV3-2	TRBJ1-6	CASSLAEGISLHF
TRBV7-2	TRBJ1-2	CASSLAQGHSGYTF
TRBV18	TRBJ1-2	CASSPSDTRGYTF
TRBV3-1/TRBV3-2	TRBJ2-7	CASSQGSGRAEREQYF
TRBV29-1	TRBJ2-7	CSVVGVVNYEQYF
TRBV30	TRBJ1-1	CAWKREYEAFF
TRBV30	TRBJ2-7	CAWGATGPLEQYF
TRBV28	TRBJ1-1	CASTRNTEAFF
TRBV9	TRBJ1-1	CASSAYPGSYTEAFF
TRBV7-2	TRBJ2-7	CASSSRLAGGYEQYF
TRBV5-5	TRBJ2-3	CASSLGYFSTDTQYF
TRBV19	TRBJ2-5	CASSGGKAWETQYF
TRBV7-2	TRBJ1-1	CASSLVGRTTEAFF
TRBV7-3	TRBJ1-1	CASSPTPNTEAFF
TRBV5-5	TRBJ2-1	CASSLGGLAGRVGEQFF
TRBV9	TRBJ2-1	CASSVGTARRDNEQFF
TRBV6-6	TRBJ1-1	CASSRQGAGTEAFF
TRBV28	TRBJ2-2	CASSRNTGGSGELFF
TRBV12-3/TRBV12-4	TRBJ1-1	CASSLDMNTEAFF
TRBV6-6	TRBJ1-1	CASSYGGVDTEAFF
TRBV6-5	TRBJ2-7	CASSYSAQGRYEQYF
TRBV27	TRBJ1-1	CASGTLEGTEAFF
TRBV18	TRBJ1-4	CASSLQGPGNEKLFF
TRBV18	TRBJ2-3	CASSPGTGTDTQYF
TRBV12-3/TRBV12-4	TRBJ2-3	CASRDTDTQYF
TRBV5-1	TRBJ2-3	CASSLGLAGSTDTQYF
TRBV4-2	TRBJ1-3	CASSLKPVIGNTIYF
TRBV6-2/TRBV6-3	TRBJ2-2	CASSRQGLPWELFF
TRBV28	TRBJ2-3	CASRVTGGWGSDTQYF
TRBV29-1	TRBJ1-1	CSARSRGLNTEAFF
TRBV29-1	TRBJ2-3	CSVGQRSEADTQYF
TRBV7-7	TRBJ2-5	CASSLGDLGETQYF
TRBV14	TRBJ1-1	CASSQGGTEAFF
TRBV19	TRBJ2-1	CASRKDTSYNEQFF
TRBV6-5	TRBJ2-6	CASIGQTGANVLTF